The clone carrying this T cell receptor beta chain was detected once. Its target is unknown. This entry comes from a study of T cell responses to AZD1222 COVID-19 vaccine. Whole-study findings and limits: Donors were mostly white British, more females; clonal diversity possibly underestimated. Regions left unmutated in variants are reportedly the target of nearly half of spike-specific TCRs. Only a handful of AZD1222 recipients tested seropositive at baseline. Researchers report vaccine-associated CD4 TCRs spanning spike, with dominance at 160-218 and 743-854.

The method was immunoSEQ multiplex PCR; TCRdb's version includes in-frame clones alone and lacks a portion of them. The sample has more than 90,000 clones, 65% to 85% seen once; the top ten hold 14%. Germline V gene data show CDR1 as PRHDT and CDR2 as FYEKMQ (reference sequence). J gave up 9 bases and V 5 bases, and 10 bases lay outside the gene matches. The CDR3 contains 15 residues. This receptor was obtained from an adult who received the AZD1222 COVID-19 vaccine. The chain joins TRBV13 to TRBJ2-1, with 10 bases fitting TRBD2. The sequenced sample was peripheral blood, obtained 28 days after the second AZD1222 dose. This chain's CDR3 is CASSPQRGGRVEQFF. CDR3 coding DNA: TGTGCCAGCAGCCCCCAGCGGGGGGGCCGGGTTGAGCAGTTCTTC.